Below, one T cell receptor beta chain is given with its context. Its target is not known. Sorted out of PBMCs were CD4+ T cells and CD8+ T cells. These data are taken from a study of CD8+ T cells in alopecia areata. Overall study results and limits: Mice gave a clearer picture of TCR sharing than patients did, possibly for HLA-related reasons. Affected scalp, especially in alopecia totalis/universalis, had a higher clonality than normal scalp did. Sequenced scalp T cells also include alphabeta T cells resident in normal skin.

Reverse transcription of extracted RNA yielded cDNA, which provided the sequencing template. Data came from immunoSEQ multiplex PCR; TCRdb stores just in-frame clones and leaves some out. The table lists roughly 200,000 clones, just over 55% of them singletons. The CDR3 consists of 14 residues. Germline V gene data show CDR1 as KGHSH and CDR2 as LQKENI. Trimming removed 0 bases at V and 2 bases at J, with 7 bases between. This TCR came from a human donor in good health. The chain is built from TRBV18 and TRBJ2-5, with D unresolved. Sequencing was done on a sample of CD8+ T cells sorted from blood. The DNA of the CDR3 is TGTGCCAGCTCACCACCGCTAGGACAAGAGACCCAGTACTTC. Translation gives CASSPPLGQETQYF.